The rows below give T cell receptor beta chains drawn from one sample of a study of PD-L1 blockade in urothelial cancer. Profiling relied on immunoSEQ multiplex PCR, and the TCRdb table lists in-frame clones only, not all of them. The sample consists of approximately 45,000 clones, around four fifths of them appearing once. Sample: PBMCs, taken around atezolizumab (anti-PD-L1) treatment. The receptors here all came from a man aged 50 to 60 with urothelial cancer. The CDR3 runs from the conserved cysteine through the conserved F or W. Each record gives: V gene, CDR3 length, J gene, clone size, CDR3 protein. Rows may omit the clone size; those that give it use once, few, many or a size class.

V: TRBV11-3
length: 14
J: TRBJ2-1
size: .
CDR3: CASSANARSDEQFF

V: TRBV7-6
length: 11
J: TRBJ1-2
size: .
CDR3: CASSPGRGYTF

V: TRBV9
length: 15
J: TRBJ2-7
size: .
CDR3: CASSVEPSGTNEQYF

V: TRBV18
length: 15
J: TRBJ1-2
size: .
CDR3: CASSPSTEANYGYTF

V: TRBV10-3
length: 14
J: TRBJ2-3
size: .
CDR3: CAISEGGGTDTQYF

V: TRBV5-4
length: 17
J: TRBJ1-3
size: .
CDR3: CASSLVGGAGSGNTIYF

V: TRBV6-6
length: 15
J: TRBJ2-7
size: .
CDR3: CASSPGTGGSDEQYF

V: TRBV10-3
length: 15
J: TRBJ2-1
size: .
CDR3: CAIRQGLAGYNEQFF

V: TRBV10-3
length: 15
J: TRBJ2-1
size: .
CDR3: CAIRSEAPSNNEQFF

V: TRBV29-1
length: 16
J: TRBJ1-1
size: few
CDR3: CSVEDQRGARVTEAFF

V: TRBV6-6
length: 13
J: TRBJ2-7
size: .
CDR3: CASSYVGLYEQYF

V: TRBV13
length: 14
J: TRBJ2-1
size: .
CDR3: CASSIGLAENEQFF

V: TRBV29-1
length: 13
J: TRBJ1-2
size: .
CDR3: CSAGLGLSYGYTF

V: TRBV19
length: 15
J: TRBJ2-1
size: .
CDR3: CASRRGGSTYNEQFF

V: TRBV5-1
length: 14
J: TRBJ1-2
size: .
CDR3: CASSPTGEVYGYTF

V: TRBV4-1
length: 21
J: TRBJ2-5
size: .
CDR3: CASSHPAALAGGSADQETQYF

V: TRBV25-1
length: 15
J: TRBJ2-3
size: once
CDR3: CASSETSGRTDTQYF

V: TRBV28
length: 15
J: TRBJ1-5
size: .
CDR3: CASTAQGPPRQPQHF

V: TRBV10-3
length: 14
J: TRBJ2-1
size: .
CDR3: CAIRPGTGGGEQFF

V: TRBV9
length: 14
J: TRBJ2-5
size: .
CDR3: CASSVRGAQETQYF

V: TRBV5-4
length: 13
J: TRBJ1-2
size: .
CDR3: CASSQTADYGYTF

V: TRBV7-9
length: 15
J: TRBJ1-4
size: .
CDR3: CASSRREGTNEKLFF

V: TRBV9
length: 14
J: TRBJ2-1
size: .
CDR3: CASSATGSWNEQFF

V: TRBV30
length: 13
J: TRBJ2-3
size: .
CDR3: CAWSRASADTQYF

V: TRBV18
length: 16
J: TRBJ2-7
size: once
CDR3: CASSPGVTGARPIQYF

V: TRBV7-2
length: 15
J: TRBJ1-2
size: .
CDR3: CASSLAEARSGGYTF

V: TRBV5-1
length: 15
J: TRBJ2-5
size: .
CDR3: CASSSAPEGSETQYF

V: TRBV7-8
length: 14
J: TRBJ1-1
size: .
CDR3: CASSSRGQGGKAFF

V: TRBV2
length: 13
J: TRBJ1-2
size: .
CDR3: CASEGGPLYGYTF

V: TRBV18
length: 14
J: TRBJ1-1
size: .
CDR3: CASSQDRLHTEAFF

V: TRBV27
length: 15
J: TRBJ2-7
size: few
CDR3: CASSFRGQSTYEQYF

V: TRBV6-1
length: 14
J: TRBJ2-3
size: .
CDR3: CASSEHQGTDTQYF

V: TRBV15
length: 16
J: TRBJ1-2
size: few
CDR3: CATSRSRDLRNYGYTF

V: TRBV7-9
length: 17
J: TRBJ2-3
size: .
CDR3: CASSSLYGRHSTDTQYF

V: TRBV9
length: 15
J: TRBJ2-3
size: .
CDR3: CASSDSGFDTDTQYF

V: TRBV6-5
length: 15
J: TRBJ2-7
size: .
CDR3: CASSYSTAQRGEQYF

V: TRBV7-9
length: 15
J: TRBJ2-1
size: .
CDR3: CASSASGSTNNEQFF

V: TRBV7-3
length: 19
J: TRBJ2-1
size: .
CDR3: CASSPGTSGRVWGYNEQFF

V: TRBV9
length: 14
J: TRBJ2-4
size: .
CDR3: CASSSRTGGSIQYF

V: TRBV10-1
length: 12
J: TRBJ1-2
size: .
CDR3: CASSDSDYGYTF

V: TRBV7-9
length: 16
J: TRBJ1-3
size: .
CDR3: CASSLVAGRAGNTIYF

V: TRBV7-2
length: 16
J: TRBJ2-3
size: few
CDR3: CASSTKLAGGSDTQYF

V: TRBV4-1
length: 15
J: TRBJ2-1
size: .
CDR3: CASSRGTSGEDGQFF

V: TRBV7-7
length: 14
J: TRBJ2-2
size: .
CDR3: CASSSGLASGELFF

V: TRBV30
length: 13
J: TRBJ1-1
size: .
CDR3: CAWSLVKGTEAFF